This T cell receptor beta chain was profiled in a study of shared T cell receptors in the human thymus. CDR3 length equals 13 residues. V lost 1 base and J 8 bases, leaving 12 bases between the germline ends. Germline CDR1 reads KGHSH; CDR2 reads LQKENI. Some clones are missing from TCRdb's copy, which holds only in-frame ones; the method was immunoSEQ multiplex PCR. Among about 380,000 clones, around 93% were seen once, and the ten largest hold roughly 0.02%. This chain links TRBV18 with TRBJ2-7; possibly TRBD1 for D (6 bases). The source of this sequence is a human donor. The sequenced material came from thymocytes. The CDR3 region has the DNA TGTGCCAGCTCACCACGGGACAAATACAAGCAGTACTTC. It is translated as CASSPRDKYKQYF.